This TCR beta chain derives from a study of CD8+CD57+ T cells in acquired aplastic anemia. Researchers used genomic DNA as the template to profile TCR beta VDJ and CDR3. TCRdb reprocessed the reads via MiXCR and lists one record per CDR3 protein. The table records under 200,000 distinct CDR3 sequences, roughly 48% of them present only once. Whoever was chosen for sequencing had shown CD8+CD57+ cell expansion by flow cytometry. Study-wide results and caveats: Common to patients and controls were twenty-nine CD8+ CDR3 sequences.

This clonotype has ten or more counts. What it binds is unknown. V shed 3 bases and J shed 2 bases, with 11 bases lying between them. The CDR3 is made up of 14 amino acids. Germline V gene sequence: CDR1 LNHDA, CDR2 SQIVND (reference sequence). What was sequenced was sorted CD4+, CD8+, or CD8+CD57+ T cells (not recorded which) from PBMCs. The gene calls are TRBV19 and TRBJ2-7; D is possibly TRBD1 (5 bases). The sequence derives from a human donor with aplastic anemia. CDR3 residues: CASSIQGSPYEQYF. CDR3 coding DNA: TGTGCCAGTAGTATCCAGGGTAGCCCCTACGAGCAGTACTTC.